One sample yielded the 9 T cell receptor beta chains listed below, sequenced in a study of blood T cells in healthy people across ages. Alongside a J-beta primer mix, a sample-barcoded 5' primer served in a second PCR lasting roughly 6 to 12 cycles. TCRdb reprocessed the 5' RACE reads with MiXCR, giving one entry per CDR3 protein. The repertoire holds about 1.6 million distinct CDR3 sequences, with about 35% as singletons. Sequenced input: blood. The receptors come from a woman younger than 45 in good health.

In this sample, this clonotype turned up a few times. This chain uses TRBV29-1 with TRBJ2-1; D gene ambiguous. CDR3 size: 14 residues. Germline V gene data show CDR1 as SQVTM and CDR2 as ANQGSEA. V was pared by 5 bases and J by 4 bases, with 15 bases between. Here the CDR3 reads CSVHPLRSYNEQFF. CDR3 bases: TGCAGCGTTCATCCTCTCCGGTCTTACAATGAGCAGTTCTTC.

This clonotype was detected only a few times. The chain recombines TRBV4-2 with TRBJ2-3; unclear D gene. This CDR3 spans 13 amino acids. Trimming stripped 0 bases from V and 10 bases from J, with 11 bases between. Germline CDR1 reads LGHNA; CDR2 reads YNFKEQ. DNA for the CDR3: TGTGCCAGCAGCCAAGATATGGGCGCCGCGCAGTATTTT. Translated, it gives CASSQDMGAAQYF.

V and J are TRBV3-1 and TRBJ2-5; D not resolved. V lost 0 bases to trimming and J lost 5 bases, with 13 bases between them. Looked up from germline, CDR1 is LGHDT and CDR2 is YNNKEL (reference sequence). The CDR3 spans 15 residues. In DNA, the CDR3 is TGTGCCAGCAGCCAAGATGGGCAGCGATGGGAGACCCAGTACTTC. This gives the protein CASSQDGQRWETQYF.

The CDR3 region is CASSPQTRDRVGYDEQFF. In DNA form, the CDR3 reads TGTGCCAGCAGTCCCCAAACCCGGGACAGGGTGGGATATGATGAGCAGTTCTTC. This sequence joins TRBV28 and TRBJ2-1; 9 bases match TRBD1. The germline CDR1 and CDR2 sequences are MDHEN and SYDVKM. CDR3 length: 18 amino acids. Trimming removed 5 bases from V and 8 bases from J; junction bases left unmatched: 19.

This clonotype was recorded at least ten times. The chain links TRBV4-1 to TRBJ2-1, with a possible D match to TRBD2 (6 bases). The CDR3 has 15 amino acids. The germline gives CDR1 MGHRA, CDR2 YSYEKL. The V end was cut by 0 bases, the J end by 7 bases, with 13 bases between. The CDR3 coding sequence is TGCGCCAGCAGCCAAGAGGGAGGAGATATTAATGAGCAGTTCTTC. As protein: CASSQEGGDINEQFF.

This chain links TRBV3-1 with TRBJ1-2; unclear D gene. The CDR3 has 12 amino acids. V was clipped by 0 bases and J by 8 bases, with 7 bases between them. Germline values: CDR1 LGHDT, CDR2 YNNKEL (reference sequence). The CDR3 here is CASSQDTRGYTF. The DNA for the CDR3 is TGTGCCAGCAGCCAAGATACCCGCGGCTACACCTTC. The full variable domain, with the rest looked up from reference TRBV3-1 and TRBJ1-2, is DTAVSQTPKYLVTQMGNDKSIKCEQNLGHDTMYWYKQDSKKFLKIMFSYNNKELIINETVPNRFSPKSPDKAHLNLHINSLELGDSAVYFCASSQDTRGYTFGSGTRLTVV.

This clonotype was counted only a few times. V and J are TRBV29-1 and TRBJ1-6; the match to TRBD1 covers 9 bases. Germline-derived CDR1 and CDR2 are SQVTM and ANQGSEA. This CDR3 contains 13 residues. After removal of 6 bases from V and 7 bases from J, the junction contained 4 bases not matched to a gene. DNA of the CDR3: TGCAGCGTGGGACAGGGTCAAAATTCACCCCTCCACTTT. Amino acid sequence: CSVGQGQNSPLHF. The entire variable domain, with the rest obtained from reference TRBV29-1 and TRBJ1-6, is as follows: SAVISQKPSRDICQRGTSLTIQCQVDSQVTMMFWYRQQPGQSLTLIATANQGSEATYESGFVIDKFPISRPNLTFSTLTVSNMSPEDSSIYLCSVGQGQNSPLHFGNGTRLTVT.

This clonotype came up a few times. CDR3 in amino acids: CASSLRTGGASTDTQYF. The CDR3 DNA reads TGCGCCAGCAGCCTGAGGACAGGGGGCGCATCTACAGATACGCAGTATTTT. V is TRBV4-1 and J is TRBJ2-3; 11 positions agree with TRBD1. V gave up 4 bases and J gave up 3 bases; unmatched junction bases: 9. This CDR3 has 17 amino acids. The germline gives CDR1 MGHRA, CDR2 YSYEKL.

There are many counts of this clonotype. The junction differs from germline at one of its ends, possibly a read error. The chain employs TRBV5-1 and TRBJ1-5; 7 bases match TRBD1. Germline CDR1 SGHRS, CDR2 YFSETQ. The CDR3 contains 14 residues. CDR3 loop: CASSRDSSNQPQHF. CDR3 DNA sequence: TGTGCCAGCAGCCGGGACAGTAGCAATCAGCCCCAGCATTTT.